Judged by frequency, the clone carrying this TCR beta chain is medium-sized. This CDR3 region has 13 residues. Germline V gene data show CDR1 as MNHNS and CDR2 as SASEGT. The V and J ends lost 4 bases and 2 bases respectively, with 8 bases between them. This record comes from a study of cytomegalovirus exposure and HLA in healthy donors. This PCR relied on a set of 60 Vbeta primers and 13 Jbeta primers. Here immunoSEQ multiplex PCR was the method, and the copy in TCRdb shows in-frame clones only, minus some. This sample lists under 40,000 clones; its ten largest clones have 4.5% to 5.5%. Sequencing input: PBMCs. The chain joins TRBV6-1 to TRBJ1-1, with D hard to call. This TCR was recovered from a female donor in good health and CMV-seronegative. CDR3 residues: CASSGAPNTEAFF. The CDR3 DNA sequence: TGTGCCAGCAGTGGGGCTCCCAACACTGAAGCTTTCTTT.